The sequence of this T cell receptor beta chain was determined in a study of identical twins. V gave up 1 base and J gave up 2 bases, with 11 bases separating them. The CDR3 is made up of 15 amino acids. The germline V gene encodes CDR1 MGHRA and CDR2 YSYEKL. TCRdb redid the calling of the 5' RACE reads with MiXCR, one entry per CDR3 protein. The table shows 450,000 to 650,000 distinct CDR3 sequences, with over 12% occurring only once. A further study also used this sample, focusing on yellow fever vaccine responses in identical twins.

The sequence was collected from a woman younger than 30 in good health. Sequencing was carried out using CD4+ T cells sorted from blood. The chain has TRBV4-1 and TRBJ1-2; D is unresolved. The CDR3 nucleotides are TGCGCCAGCAGCCAAGGTCGCCGAGGGAACTATGGCTACACCTTC. It encodes CASSQGRRGNYGYTF.